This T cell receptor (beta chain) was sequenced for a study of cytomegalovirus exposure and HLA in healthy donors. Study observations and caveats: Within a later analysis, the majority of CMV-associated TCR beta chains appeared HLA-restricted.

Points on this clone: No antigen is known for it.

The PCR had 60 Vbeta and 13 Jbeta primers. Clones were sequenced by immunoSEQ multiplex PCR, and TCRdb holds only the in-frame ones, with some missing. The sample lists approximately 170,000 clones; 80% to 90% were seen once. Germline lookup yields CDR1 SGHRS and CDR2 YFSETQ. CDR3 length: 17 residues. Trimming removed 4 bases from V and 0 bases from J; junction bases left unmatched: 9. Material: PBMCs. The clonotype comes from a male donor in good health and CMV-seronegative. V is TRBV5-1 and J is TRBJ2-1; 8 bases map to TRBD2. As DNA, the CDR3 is TGCGCCAGCAGCAATAGCGGGGCATTATTCTCCTACAATGAGCAGTTCTTC. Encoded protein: CASSNSGALFSYNEQFF.